One and the same sample provided the 29 T cell receptor beta chains below, sequenced in a study of response to subunit inactivated influenza vaccine. TCRdb redid the calling of the RT-PCR reads with MiXCR, one entry per CDR3 protein. The sample yields some 500,000 distinct CDR3 sequences, about 17% seen once. The sample consisted of CD4+ T cells sorted from PBMCs, taken less than 30 months after vaccination. Every receptor here comes from a man aged 50 to 75 who received an inactivated influenza vaccine.

This chain uses TRBV5-6 with TRBJ2-6; 7 nucleotides agree with TRBD2. V trimming: 5 bases; J trimming: 2 bases; junction bases outside the gene matches: 4. Germline values: CDR1 SGHDT, CDR2 YYEEEE. This CDR3 spans 15 amino acids. This chain's CDR3 is CASRTGGTGANVLTF. In DNA form, the CDR3 reads TGTGCCAGCAGGACGGGAGGCACTGGGGCCAACGTCCTGACTTTC. The whole variable domain, filled in from reference TRBV5-6 and TRBJ2-6, reads DAGVTQSPTHLIKTRGQQVTLRCSPKSGHDTVSWYQQALGQGPQFIFQYYEEEERQRGNFPDRFSGHQFPNYSSELNVNALLLGDSALYLCASRTGGTGANVLTFGAGSRLTVL.

The chain uses TRBV12-3 or TRBV12-4 and TRBJ1-4, with a weak D call TRBD1 (5 bases). Trimming cost V 5 bases and J 7 bases, with 14 bases left between them. The CDR3 loop spans 14 amino acids. CDR3 nucleotide sequence: TGTGCCAGCAGTGTAAAGGGGTTGTCTGAAAAACTGTTTTTT. Protein sequence: CASSVKGLSEKLFF.

The chain is built from TRBV12-3 or TRBV12-4 and TRBJ2-3; no clear D. CDR3 size: 14 residues. V was clipped by 5 bases and J by 1 base, with 10 bases between them. CDR3 nucleotide sequence: TGTGCCAGCAGTGACGTAGCAGGCACAGATACGCAGTATTTT. It translates to CASSDVAGTDTQYF.

V usage is TRBV28 and J usage is TRBJ2-7, with TRBD1 identical over 10 bases. This CDR3 spans 14 amino acids. Germline CDR1 reads MDHEN; CDR2 reads SYDVKM. The trim removed 6 bases at V and 7 bases at J, leaving 9 bases unmatched. The CDR3 protein is CASSPGDRGLEQYF. CDR3 in DNA: TGTGCCAGCAGCCCTGGGGACAGGGGTTTAGAGCAGTACTTC.

This chain connects TRBV10-3 to TRBJ1-5, with a tentative D call TRBD1 (5 bases). Trimming took off 8 bases at V and 5 bases at J, with 10 bases between the two ends. Germline V gene lookup returns CDR1 ENHRY and CDR2 SYGVKD. The CDR3 is 12 residues long. The CDR3 DNA reads TGTGCCATCGGCCAGGGCGATCAGCCCCAGCATTTT. Protein: CAIGQGDQPQHF.

The rearrangement joins TRBV5-4 to TRBJ1-3; D is ambiguous. Trimming took off 3 bases at V and 4 bases at J, with 11 bases between the two ends. CDR3 length equals 14 residues. Germline V CDR1 and CDR2: SGHNT, YYREEE (reference sequence). CDR3 protein: CASSSTVVGNTIYF. The CDR3 DNA sequence: TGTGCCAGCAGCTCAACAGTGGTGGGAAACACCATATATTTT.

In its sample, this clonotype was seen many times. The chain has TRBV11-1 and TRBJ2-2; tentative D call: TRBD1 (6 bases). This CDR3 has 16 residues. Germline CDR1 and CDR2: SGHAT and FQDESV (reference sequence). Trimming took 1 base from V and 3 from J, leaving 12 bases between them. The CDR3 DNA is TGTGCCAGCAGCTTAGTGCAGGGGCCACACACCGGGGAGCTGTTTTTT. It translates to CASSLVQGPHTGELFF.

The chain joins TRBV12-3 or TRBV12-4 to TRBJ1-2; TRBD1 is a possible D gene (5 bases). The CDR3 has 15 residues. V was cut by 6 bases and J by 4 bases, with 18 bases left in between. Here the CDR3 reads CASRNGGTDLYGYTF. The CDR3 DNA is TGTGCCAGCAGAAATGGGGGTACTGACCTCTATGGCTACACCTTC.

There are a few counts of this clonotype. This chain joins TRBV7-9 and TRBJ2-2; D possibly corresponds to TRBD2 (5 bases). The V end was cut by 3 bases, the J end by 5 bases, with 16 bases between. Germline assignment: CDR1 SEHNR and CDR2 FQNEAQ (reference sequence). The CDR3 contains 16 residues. Here the CDR3 reads CASSLVGSRGTGELFF. Here the CDR3 DNA reads TGTGCCAGCAGCTTGGTCGGTAGCCGGGGAACCGGGGAGCTGTTTTTT.

The table lists this clonotype with a few counts. The chain is built from TRBV2 and TRBJ1-6; D is perhaps TRBD1 (5 bases). V was shortened by 3 bases and J by 7 bases, with 10 bases between the two germline ends. The length of the CDR3 is 14 residues. The germline gives CDR1 SNHLY, CDR2 FYNNEI. CDR3 in amino acids: CASSEGRTNSPLHF. The CDR3 bases are TGTGCCAGCAGTGAGGGACGGACGAATTCACCCCTCCACTTT.

CDR3 amino acids: CASSQTLARAYEQYF. In DNA form, the CDR3 reads TGCGCCAGCAGCCAAACACTAGCCAGGGCCTACGAGCAGTACTTC. This chain joins TRBV4-3 and TRBJ2-7; TRBD2 might be the D (6 bases). Trimming removed 2 bases at V and 2 bases at J, with 13 bases between. CDR1 LGHNA and CDR2 YSLEER come from the germline V gene. This CDR3 region has 15 residues.

This rearrangement joins TRBV11-2 to TRBJ2-3; tentatively, D is TRBD2 (6 bases). The germline V gene encodes CDR1 SGHAT and CDR2 FQNNGV. This CDR3 region has 14 residues. The V gene lost 5 bases and the J gene lost 1 base, with 10 bases spanning the gap. This CDR3 is CASSPRGGTDTQYF. CDR3 nucleotides: TGTGCCAGCAGCCCCCGCGGGGGCACAGATACGCAGTATTTT.

V gene TRBV15 combines with J gene TRBJ2-1, with 9 bases aligning to TRBD1. Germline CDR1 and CDR2: LNHNV and YYDKDF (reference sequence). V dropped 3 bases and J dropped 4; count of bases not matched to a gene: 4. CDR3 length: 15 amino acids. The CDR3 reads CATSSKDRGYNEQFF. In DNA, the CDR3 is TGTGCCACCAGCAGTAAGGACAGGGGATACAATGAGCAGTTCTTC.

This clonotype was observed many times. The chain joins TRBV11-1 to TRBJ2-7, with TRBD2 matching over 8 bases. The CDR3 is made up of 18 amino acids. Germline V gene lookup returns CDR1 SGHAT and CDR2 FQDESV (reference sequence). The V and J ends lost 7 bases and 0 bases, in that order; junction bases with no gene match: 17. CDR3 sequence (DNA): TGTGCCAGCACCACAAACGCGGGAGGCGTCCTTAGCTCCTACGAGCAGTACTTC. Its translation: CASTTNAGGVLSSYEQYF.

V is TRBV29-1 and J is TRBJ2-1; D may be TRBD1 or TRBD2 (5 bases each). The germline V and J ends were trimmed by 4 bases and 2 bases, with 9 bases remaining between them. Germline V gene lookup returns CDR1 SQVTM and CDR2 ANQGSEA. There are 13 residues in the CDR3. The CDR3 DNA is TGCAGCGTTGTCCGGGGACCCTACAATGAGCAGTTCTTC. Its protein product is CSVVRGPYNEQFF.

This chain links TRBV12-2 with TRBJ1-2. TRBV12-2 is a recognized pseudogene. This CDR3 has 12 amino acids. CDR3 sequence (DNA): TGTGCAAGTCGCCTGCGACCTTATGGCTACACCTTC. It translates to CASRLRPYGYTF.

This clonotype has just a few counts. This chain joins TRBV4-3 and TRBJ2-3; 10 bases match TRBD2. Germline CDR1 reads LGHNA; CDR2 reads YSLEER. V gave up 0 bases and J gave up 8 bases; unmatched junction bases: 11. This CDR3 has 17 amino acids. For the CDR3, the DNA is TGCGCCAGCAGCCAAGATGGGTGGACTAGCGGCCGGAGTACGCAGTATTTT. Translation: CASSQDGWTSGRSTQYF.

The chain has TRBV9 and TRBJ1-3; TRBD1 matches 8 bases. V was clipped by 4 bases and J by 0 bases; unmatched bases: 6. The germline CDR1 and CDR2 sequences are SGDLS and YYNGEE. The CDR3 spans 16 residues. The CDR3 loop is CASSKTTGDSGNTIYF. DNA for the CDR3: TGTGCCAGCAGCAAGACGACAGGGGACTCTGGAAACACCATATATTTT.

This clonotype occurred a few times. This chain uses TRBV7-6 with TRBJ2-1; D gene uncertain. CDR1 and CDR2 (germline): SGHVS, FNYEAQ. The CDR3 is 14 amino acids. The germline V and J ends were trimmed by 1 base and 7 bases, with 11 bases remaining between them. Here the CDR3 reads CASSLDRQSNEQFF. The CDR3, as DNA: TGTGCCAGCAGCTTAGATCGCCAGTCGAATGAGCAGTTCTTC.

The V and J genes are TRBV4-3 and TRBJ1-6; D not resolved. CDR1 and CDR2 from the germline V gene are LGHNA and YSLEER. Trimming removed 3 bases at V and 8 bases at J, with 8 bases between. This CDR3 is 13 amino acids long. This CDR3 is CASSQNRDSPLHF. CDR3 bases: TGCGCCAGCAGCCAGAACAGAGATTCACCCCTCCACTTT.

This chain connects TRBV5-1 to TRBJ2-5; a weak D match, TRBD1 (6 bases). Per germline, CDR1 SGHRS and CDR2 YFSETQ. There are 13 residues in the CDR3. Trimming took 4 bases from V and 1 from J, leaving 8 bases between them. CDR3 region: CASSGGFQETQYF. The CDR3 DNA follows: TGCGCCAGCAGCGGGGGCTTCCAAGAGACCCAGTACTTC.

This clonotype was counted many times. The chain recombines TRBV11-1 with TRBJ2-3; D remains ambiguous. Germline V gives CDR1 SGHAT, CDR2 FQDESV (reference sequence). Trimming removed 2 bases at V and 0 bases at J, with 9 bases between. The CDR3 runs to 15 residues. For the CDR3, the DNA is TGTGCCAGCAGCTTAAATGGATATAGCACAGATACGCAGTATTTT. It encodes CASSLNGYSTDTQYF.

This sequence joins TRBV6-1 and TRBJ2-3; 10 nucleotides align to TRBD2. The germline CDR1 and CDR2 sequences are MNHNS and SASEGT. The CDR3 is 18 residues long. The junction had 10 bases not matched to a gene; V was cut back by 4 bases and J by 0 bases. The CDR3 is CASSGTSGVRISTDTQYF. DNA of the CDR3: TGTGCCAGCAGTGGAACTAGCGGGGTCCGTATTAGCACAGATACGCAGTATTTT.

A few counts support this clonotype. The chain couples TRBV6-1 to TRBJ2-1, with 8 bases lining up with TRBD2. J was trimmed by 5 bases and V by 5 bases; bases with no gene match: 11. The germline V gene encodes CDR1 MNHNS and CDR2 SASEGT. This CDR3 is 16 amino acids long. In DNA, the CDR3 is TGTGCCAGCAGTCCCGGTGGGGGACTAGTCCACAATGAGCAGTTCTTC. This codes for CASSPGGGLVHNEQFF.

This chain joins TRBV4-2 and TRBJ2-3, with TRBD2 matching 7 bases. This CDR3 is built from 16 residues. The germline V gene has CDR1 LGHNA and CDR2 YNFKEQ. With V trimmed by 0 bases and J by 5 bases, 8 bases remained unmatched. CDR3 nucleotides: TGTGCCAGCAGCCAAGATTCGTCGGGGGGAGGAGATACGCAGTATTTT. Translation gives CASSQDSSGGGDTQYF.

V and J are TRBV5-1 and TRBJ1-1, with D possibly TRBD1 on 6 matching bases. The germline gives CDR1 SGHRS, CDR2 YFSETQ. The V end was cut by 0 bases, the J end by 1 base, with 10 bases between. The CDR3 has 15 residues. The CDR3 nucleotides are TGCGCCAGCAGCTTGGGGCGGGGGGCGAACACTGAAGCTTTCTTT. Residues: CASSLGRGANTEAFF. The full variable domain, with the rest looked up from reference TRBV5-1 and TRBJ1-1, is KAGVTQTPRYLIKTRGQQVTLSCSPISGHRSVSWYQQTPGQGLQFLFEYFSETQRNKGNFPGRFSGRQFSNSRSEMNVSTLELGDSALYLCASSLGRGANTEAFFGQGTRLTVV.

This clonotype was seen a handful of times. The chain has TRBV19 and TRBJ2-7, with D maybe TRBD1 (6 bases). Germline CDR1 and CDR2: LNHDA and SQIVND (reference sequence). CDR3 length equals 15 residues. V lost 0 bases to trimming and J lost 3 bases, with 12 bases between them. CDR3 region: CASSIEGKGDYEQYF. CDR3 bases: TGTGCCAGTAGTATAGAAGGCAAGGGGGACTACGAGCAGTACTTC.

The chain is built from TRBV20-1 and TRBJ1-6; D remains ambiguous. This CDR3 contains 12 residues. The V and J ends lost 0 bases and 10 bases respectively, with 7 bases between them. Looked up from germline, CDR1 is DFQATT and CDR2 is SNEGSKA (reference sequence). The CDR3: CSARDLDSPLHF. CDR3 nucleotides: TGCAGTGCTAGAGATTTGGACTCACCCCTCCACTTT.

This clonotype was seen at least ten times. The chain has TRBV5-1 and TRBJ2-2; TRBD1 might be the D (5 bases). V was clipped by 5 bases and J by 1 base, with 15 bases between them. The germline gives CDR1 SGHRS, CDR2 YFSETQ. The CDR3 runs to 16 residues. For the CDR3, the DNA is TGCGCCAGCAGTCCCACTATTACAGGGAACACCGGGGAGCTGTTTTTT. It specifies CASSPTITGNTGELFF.